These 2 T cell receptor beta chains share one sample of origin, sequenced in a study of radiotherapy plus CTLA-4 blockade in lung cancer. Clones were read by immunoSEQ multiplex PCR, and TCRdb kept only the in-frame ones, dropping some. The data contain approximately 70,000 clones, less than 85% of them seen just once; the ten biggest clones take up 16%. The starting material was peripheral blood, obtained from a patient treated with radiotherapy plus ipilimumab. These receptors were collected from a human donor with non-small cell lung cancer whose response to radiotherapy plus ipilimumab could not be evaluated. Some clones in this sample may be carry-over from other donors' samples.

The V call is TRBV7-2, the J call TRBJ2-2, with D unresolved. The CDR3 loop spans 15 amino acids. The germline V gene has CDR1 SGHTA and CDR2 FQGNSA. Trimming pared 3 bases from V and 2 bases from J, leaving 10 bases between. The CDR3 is CASSFDMVNTGELFF. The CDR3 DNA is TGTGCCAGCAGCTTCGACATGGTCAACACCGGGGAGCTGTTTTTT.

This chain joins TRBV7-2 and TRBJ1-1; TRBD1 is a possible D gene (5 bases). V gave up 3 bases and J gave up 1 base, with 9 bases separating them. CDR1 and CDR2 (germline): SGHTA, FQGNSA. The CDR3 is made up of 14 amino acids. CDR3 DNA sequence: TGTGCCAGCAGCTTTCAGGGTACGAACACTGAAGCTTTCTTT. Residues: CASSFQGTNTEAFF. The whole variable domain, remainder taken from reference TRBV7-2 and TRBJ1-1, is GAGVSQSPSNKVTEKGKDVELRCDPISGHTALYWYRQSLGQGLEFLIYFQGNSAPDKSGLPSDRFSAERTGGSVSTLTIQRTQQEDSAVYLCASSFQGTNTEAFFGQGTRLTVV.